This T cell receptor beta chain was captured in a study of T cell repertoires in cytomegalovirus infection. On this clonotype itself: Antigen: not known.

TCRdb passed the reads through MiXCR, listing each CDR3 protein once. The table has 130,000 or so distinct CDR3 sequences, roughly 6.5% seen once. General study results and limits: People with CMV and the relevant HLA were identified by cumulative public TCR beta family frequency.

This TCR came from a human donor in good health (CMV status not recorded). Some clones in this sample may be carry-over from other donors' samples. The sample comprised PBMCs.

The DNA of the CDR3 is TGCGCCAGCGGACAGGGGAACAATGAGCAGTTCTTC. This gives the protein CASGQGNNEQFF. The rearrangement joins TRBV5-1 to TRBJ2-1, with TRBD1 matching 9 bases. The V and J ends lost 7 bases and 5 bases, in that order; junction bases with no gene match: 1. The germline gives CDR1 SGHRS, CDR2 YFSETQ. The CDR3 consists of 12 residues. Together with reference TRBV5-1 and TRBJ2-1, the CDR3 gives the full variable domain: KAGVTQTPRYLIKTRGQQVTLSCSPISGHRSVSWYQQTPGQGLQFLFEYFSETQRNKGNFPGRFSGRQFSNSRSEMNVSTLELGDSALYLCASGQGNNEQFFGPGTRLTVL.